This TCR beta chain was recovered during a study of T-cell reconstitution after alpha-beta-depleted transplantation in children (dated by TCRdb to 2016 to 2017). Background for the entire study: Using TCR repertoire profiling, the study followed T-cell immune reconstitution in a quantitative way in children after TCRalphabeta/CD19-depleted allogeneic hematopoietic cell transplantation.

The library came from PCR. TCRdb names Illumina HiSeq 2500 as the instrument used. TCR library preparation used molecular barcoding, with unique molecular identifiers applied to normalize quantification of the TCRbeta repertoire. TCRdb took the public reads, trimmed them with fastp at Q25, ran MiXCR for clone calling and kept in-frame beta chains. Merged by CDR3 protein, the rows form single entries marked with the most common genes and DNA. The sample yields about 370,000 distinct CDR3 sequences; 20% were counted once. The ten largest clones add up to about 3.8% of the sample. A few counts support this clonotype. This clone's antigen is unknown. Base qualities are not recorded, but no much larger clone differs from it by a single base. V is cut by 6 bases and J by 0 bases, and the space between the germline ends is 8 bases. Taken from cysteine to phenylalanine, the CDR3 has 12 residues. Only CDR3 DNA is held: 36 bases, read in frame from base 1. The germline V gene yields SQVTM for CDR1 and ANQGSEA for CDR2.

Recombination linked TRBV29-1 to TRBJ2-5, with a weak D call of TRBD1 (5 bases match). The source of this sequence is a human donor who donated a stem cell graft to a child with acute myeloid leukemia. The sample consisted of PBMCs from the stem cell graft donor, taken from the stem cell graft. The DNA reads TGCAGCGTCCGACAGAACCAAGAGACCCAGTACTTC. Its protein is CSVRQNQETQYF.